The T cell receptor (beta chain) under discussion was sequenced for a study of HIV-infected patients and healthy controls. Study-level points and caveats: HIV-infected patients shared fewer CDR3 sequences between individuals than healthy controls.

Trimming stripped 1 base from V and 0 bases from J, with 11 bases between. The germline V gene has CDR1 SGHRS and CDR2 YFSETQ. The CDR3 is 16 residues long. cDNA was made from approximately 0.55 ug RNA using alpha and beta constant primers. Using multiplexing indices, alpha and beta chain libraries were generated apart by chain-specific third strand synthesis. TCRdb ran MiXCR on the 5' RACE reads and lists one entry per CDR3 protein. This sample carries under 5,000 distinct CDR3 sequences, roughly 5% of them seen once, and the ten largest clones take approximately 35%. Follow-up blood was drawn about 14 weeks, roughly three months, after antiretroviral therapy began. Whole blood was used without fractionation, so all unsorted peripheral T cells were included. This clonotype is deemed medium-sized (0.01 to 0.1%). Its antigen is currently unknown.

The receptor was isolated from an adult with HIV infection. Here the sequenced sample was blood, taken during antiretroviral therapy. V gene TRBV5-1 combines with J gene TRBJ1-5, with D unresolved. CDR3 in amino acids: CASSLYAENSNQPQHF. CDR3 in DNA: TGCGCCAGCAGCTTGTACGCAGAGAATAGCAATCAGCCCCAGCATTTT.